A single sample is the source of the 24 T cell receptor beta chains below, sequenced in a study of T cell repertoires in cytomegalovirus infection. TCRdb fed the reads into MiXCR, producing one record per CDR3 protein. Of roughly 280,000 distinct CDR3 sequences detected, roughly 13% appear once; the ten largest clones hold around 8.8%. The sequenced sample consisted of PBMCs. These receptors were obtained from a human donor in good health (CMV status not recorded). Some clones in this sample may be carry-over from other donors' samples.

J is TRBJ2-7 and V is TRBV20-1, with 7 bases identical to TRBD2. The V and J ends lost 3 bases and 2 bases, in that order; junction bases with no gene match: 7. CDR1 DFQATT and CDR2 SNEGSKA come from the germline V gene (reference sequence). The CDR3 is made up of 14 amino acids. The CDR3 DNA reads as TGCAGTGCTAGGGGGACTACCACCCCCTACGAGCAGTACTTC. Translating gives CSARGTTTPYEQYF.

This clonotype showed up many times. This chain uses TRBV7-9 with TRBJ1-1; D unclear. The V end lost 5 bases, the J end lost 3 bases, and 4 bases lay between the germline ends. Germline lookup yields CDR1 SEHNR and CDR2 FQNEAQ (reference sequence). CDR3 length: 11 amino acids. CDR3 sequence reads: CASSPDTEAFF. Here the CDR3 DNA reads TGTGCCAGCAGCCCGGACACTGAAGCTTTCTTT.

This clonotype showed up just a few times. V and J are TRBV18 and TRBJ1-1; D not resolved. CDR3 length: 14 amino acids. Germline CDR1 is KGHSH and CDR2 is LQKENI. The V gene lost 2 bases and the J gene lost 1 base, with 8 bases spanning the gap. DNA for the CDR3: TGTGCCAGCTCACCATGGGATCCGAACACTGAAGCTTTCTTT. Its protein is CASSPWDPNTEAFF.

Ten or more counts support this clonotype. This chain joins TRBV7-2 and TRBJ2-1; no clear D gene. Germline V gives CDR1 SGHTA, CDR2 FQGNSA. Between the trimmed V and J ends, which lost 2 bases and 4 bases, there was a span of 6 bases. The CDR3 is 13 amino acids. The CDR3 sequence: CASSLFSYNEQFF. The CDR3 DNA reads as TGTGCCAGCAGCTTATTTAGTTACAATGAGCAGTTCTTC. Full variable domain (outside the CDR3, taken from reference TRBV7-2 and TRBJ2-1): GAGVSQSPSNKVTEKGKDVELRCDPISGHTALYWYRQSLGQGLEFLIYFQGNSAPDKSGLPSDRFSAERTGGSVSTLTIQRTQQEDSAVYLCASSLFSYNEQFFGPGTRLTVL.

The genes are TRBV29-1 and TRBJ2-7; maybe TRBD1 (5 bases). Germline CDR1 SQVTM, CDR2 ANQGSEA. The CDR3 totals 12 residues. The ends were cut back, 3 bases at V and 2 bases at J, with 8 bases in the middle. In DNA form, the CDR3 reads TGCAGCGTTGAGACAGCTACCTACGAGCAGTACTTC. It is translated as CSVETATYEQYF.

This clonotype was recorded at least ten times. The J gene is TRBJ2-3, the V gene TRBV7-3, with TRBD2 as a possible D gene (6 bases). CDR1 is SGHTA, CDR2 FQGTGA, per germline. The V end lost 5 bases, the J end lost 2 bases, and 8 bases lay between the germline ends. This CDR3 has 13 residues. DNA for the CDR3: TGTGCCAGCAGCCGGGGGAACACAGATACGCAGTATTTT. Its protein product is CASSRGNTDTQYF.

The chain employs TRBV28 and TRBJ1-1; the D is unclear. Germline CDR1 MDHEN, CDR2 SYDVKM. The V gene lost 5 bases and the J gene lost 8 bases, with 12 bases spanning the gap. CDR3 length: 12 amino acids. Here the CDR3 reads CASSLELGEAFF. The CDR3 DNA reads as TGTGCCAGCAGTCTAGAGCTTGGAGAAGCTTTCTTT.

The chain joins TRBV28 to TRBJ2-3; 8 bases are shared with TRBD2. Germline V CDR1 and CDR2: MDHEN, SYDVKM. This CDR3 is built from 14 residues. Trimming cost V 6 bases and J 0 bases; bases outside gene matches: 2. The chain's CDR3 is CASSSSGSTDTQYF. CDR3 DNA sequence: TGTGCCAGCAGCTCTAGCGGGAGCACAGATACGCAGTATTTT.

There are many counts of this clonotype. The J gene is TRBJ2-3, the V gene TRBV20-1, with D possibly called TRBD1 or TRBD2 (5 bases each). The CDR3 contains 13 residues. V was clipped by 6 bases and J by 8 bases, with 18 bases between them. CDR1 is DFQATT, CDR2 SNEGSKA, per germline (reference sequence). The chain's CDR3 is CSAPDARGRTQYF. The CDR3 region has the DNA TGCAGTGCCCCAGACGCCCGGGGCCGTACGCAGTATTTT.

In this sample, this clonotype turned up a few times. The chain is built from TRBV6-5 and TRBJ2-7; D perhaps matches TRBD1 (5 bases). Trimming shortened V by 2 bases and J by 6 bases, and 14 bases separated the two germline ends. Germline V lookup: CDR1 MNHEY, CDR2 SVGAGI. This CDR3 comprises 14 residues. This CDR3 is CASSYGPLQGEQYF. The DNA for the CDR3 is TGTGCCAGCAGTTACGGTCCCCTTCAGGGCGAGCAGTACTTC.

As concerns this clonotype: Relative to the germline gene, one junction end is altered; a read error may explain this. The chain couples TRBV7-7 to TRBJ2-5, with a weak D call TRBD2 (6 bases). The CDR3 extends over 13 amino acids. Germline V gene data show CDR1 as SSHAT and CDR2 as FNYEAQ (reference sequence). The CDR3 bases are TGTGCTAGCAGCTGGGGACTCCTGGAGACCCAGTACTTC. Translated: CASSWGLLETQYF.

This clonotype appeared many times. The chain carries TRBV7-9 and TRBJ2-2, with D hard to call. The germline V gene encodes CDR1 SEHNR and CDR2 FQNEAQ (reference sequence). V lost 7 bases, J lost 0 bases, and 12 bases lay in between. This CDR3 is 15 amino acids long. CDR3 protein: CASTPRSANTGELFF. As DNA, the CDR3 is TGTGCCAGCACCCCCCGGAGTGCGAACACCGGGGAGCTGTTTTTT.

This clonotype has a count of ten or more. The chain links TRBV6-6 to TRBJ2-3, with TRBD2 matching over 10 bases. J lost 5 bases, V lost 9 bases, and 17 bases had no gene match. There are 17 residues in the CDR3. Germline CDR1 and CDR2: MNHNY and SVGAGI (reference sequence). CDR3 in DNA: TGTGCCAGAAGCACTCGAGTACGGAGCGGGGGGGGAGATACGCAGTATTTT. Amino acid sequence: CARSTRVRSGGGDTQYF.

This clonotype has only a few counts. This sequence joins TRBV12-3 or TRBV12-4 and TRBJ2-1; D may correspond to TRBD1 or TRBD2 (5 bases each). The ends were cut back, 3 bases at V and 7 bases at J, with 13 bases in the middle. This CDR3 contains 14 residues. The CDR3 here is CASSFASWGNEQFF. The CDR3 DNA sequence: TGTGCCAGCAGTTTCGCAAGCTGGGGGAATGAGCAGTTCTTC.

The gene calls are TRBV6-2 or TRBV6-3 and TRBJ2-1; the D gene is possibly TRBD2 (5 bases). The CDR3 has 14 residues. V lost 3 bases to trimming and J lost 2 bases, with 8 bases between them. The germline V gene has CDR1 MNHEY and CDR2 SVGEGT. The CDR3 bases are TGTGCCAGCAGTTATGAGGGAGCCTACAATGAGCAGTTCTTC. Translated, it gives CASSYEGAYNEQFF.

The table lists this clonotype with many counts. This sequence joins TRBV11-2 and TRBJ2-5; D remains ambiguous. Germline V lookup: CDR1 SGHAT, CDR2 FQNNGV. V lost 4 bases and J lost 5, with 20 bases in between. This CDR3 is built from 16 residues. The CDR3 DNA sequence: TGTGCCAGCAGCTCACCACCAGAGGAGCTAGACGAGACCCAGTACTTC. Protein product: CASSSPPEELDETQYF.

This clonotype was recorded many times. The V gene is TRBV7-2, the J gene TRBJ1-2; 9 nucleotides align to TRBD1. V lost 5 bases, J lost 4 bases, and 11 bases stayed unmatched. Germline assignment: CDR1 SGHTA and CDR2 FQGNSA. The CDR3 totals 16 residues. CDR3 nucleotides: TGTGCCAGCAGCAAACCGTTCGGGACAGGGCTCTATGGCTACACCTTC. This translates into CASSKPFGTGLYGYTF. The full variable domain, in which reference TRBV7-2 and TRBJ1-2 provide the parts outside the CDR3, is GAGVSQSPSNKVTEKGKDVELRCDPISGHTALYWYRQSLGQGLEFLIYFQGNSAPDKSGLPSDRFSAERTGGSVSTLTIQRTQQEDSAVYLCASSKPFGTGLYGYTFGSGTRLTVV.

This rearrangement joins TRBV7-9 to TRBJ1-4, with unresolved D. CDR3 length: 15 residues. V shed 4 bases and J shed 0 bases, with 9 bases lying between them. From germline, CDR1 is SEHNR and CDR2 FQNEAQ (reference sequence). The CDR3 nucleotides read TGTGCCAGCAGCTCAAAAGGAGCAACTAATGAAAAACTGTTTTTT. Translated: CASSSKGATNEKLFF.

Many counts were recorded for this clonotype. This chain connects TRBV7-9 to TRBJ1-5; TRBD1 aligns across 7 bases. The CDR3 runs to 14 residues. The ends lost 5 bases at V and 8 bases at J; junction bases unmatched: 9. The V gene's germline CDR1 is SEHNR and CDR2 FQNEAQ (reference sequence). CDR3 residues: CASSLPRQGEPQHF. Written as DNA, the CDR3 is TGTGCCAGCAGCCTACCGCGACAGGGAGAGCCCCAGCATTTT. The full variable domain, in which reference TRBV7-9 and TRBJ1-5 provide the parts outside the CDR3, is DTGVSQNPRHKITKRGQNVTFRCDPISEHNRLYWYRQTLGQGPEFLTYFQNEAQLEKSRLLSDRFSAERPKGSFSTLEIQRTEQGDSAMYLCASSLPRQGEPQHFGDGTRLSIL.

The J gene is TRBJ1-1, the V gene TRBV20-1, with 9 bases that match TRBD1. Germline trimming cut 6 bases from V and 3 bases from J; bases unmatched to any gene: 20. Germline V gene data show CDR1 as DFQATT and CDR2 as SNEGSKA (reference sequence). CDR3 length: 18 amino acids. This CDR3 is CSATAGGEQGAKDTEAFF. CDR3 DNA: TGCAGTGCCACGGCTGGAGGAGAACAGGGGGCTAAGGACACTGAAGCTTTCTTT.

In this sample, this clonotype turned up many times. The chain joins TRBV27 to TRBJ2-5; D is possibly TRBD2 (6 bases). CDR1 MNHEY and CDR2 SMNVEV come from the germline V gene (reference sequence). CDR3 length: 13 residues. V was shortened by 5 bases and J by 4 bases, with 11 bases between the two germline ends. CDR3 DNA: TGTGCCAGCAGTCCCGGGGGTGCAGAGACCCAGTACTTC. Translated, it gives CASSPGGAETQYF.

The gene calls are TRBV5-6 and TRBJ2-3; 12 bases agree with TRBD2. The CDR3 loop spans 17 amino acids. Germline CDR1 and CDR2: SGHDT and YYEEEE. V was pared by 0 bases and J by 2 bases, with 4 bases of the junction left unmatched. CDR3 sequence reads: CASSLGLAGVNTDTQYF. The CDR3 DNA is TGTGCCAGCAGCTTGGGACTAGCGGGAGTCAACACAGATACGCAGTATTTT.

The CDR3 reads CSAEQLTRGRETQYF. The DNA of the CDR3 is TGCAGTGCGGAACAGCTCACCCGGGGAAGAGAGACCCAGTACTTC. The V call is TRBV20-1, the J call TRBJ2-5, with a weak D call TRBD2 (5 bases). From germline, CDR1 is DFQATT and CDR2 SNEGSKA (reference sequence). This CDR3 region has 15 residues. Trimming pared 6 bases from V and 4 bases from J, leaving 21 bases between.

The V call is TRBV20-1, the J call TRBJ2-3; no reliable D call. CDR3 length: 14 residues. Germline values: CDR1 DFQATT, CDR2 SNEGSKA (reference sequence). V shed 3 bases and J shed 2 bases, with 12 bases lying between them. The CDR3: CSASLDGDTDTQYF. The CDR3, as DNA: TGCAGTGCTAGTTTGGACGGCGACACAGATACGCAGTATTTT.